These 5 T cell receptor beta chains came from one sample sequenced in a study of blood T cell repertoires in COVID-19. Sequencing was performed with immunoSEQ multiplex PCR; in TCRdb, only in-frame clones are kept and a portion is missing. This sample has approximately 160,000 clones, with 80% to 95% found just once. Material: peripheral blood. The receptors come from a woman aged 60-75 years with COVID-19, enrolled during active disease.

V is TRBV7-9 and J is TRBJ2-6; the match to TRBD2 covers 8 bases. This CDR3 spans 19 amino acids. Germline V gene sequence: CDR1 SEHNR, CDR2 FQNEAQ (reference sequence). V dropped 1 base and J dropped 9; count of bases not matched to a gene: 17. CDR3: CASSLGGGFRAGDHNVLTF. The DNA of the CDR3 is TGTGCCAGCAGCTTAGGCGGAGGGTTCCGAGCGGGGGACCACAACGTCCTGACTTTC.

The chain joins TRBV28 to TRBJ1-3, with 7 bases matching TRBD1. The CDR3 loop spans 17 amino acids. V lost 5 bases, J lost 2 bases, and 12 bases stayed unmatched. Germline V gene data show CDR1 as MDHEN and CDR2 as SYDVKM. In DNA, the CDR3 is TGTGCCAGCAGTCCGCGGACAGGACAGATTACTGGAAACACCATATATTTT. This gives the protein CASSPRTGQITGNTIYF.

V is TRBV12-5 and J is TRBJ2-7; 8 bases are a match to TRBD2. V gave up 1 base and J gave up 0 bases; unmatched junction bases: 17. Germline CDR1 and CDR2: LGHNT and FRNRAP. This CDR3 is built from 20 residues. The CDR3, as DNA: TGTGCTAGTGGTTTGGCTAAGCGGGGGCTACTCTACACTACCTCCTACGAGCAGTACTTC. This codes for CASGLAKRGLLYTTSYEQYF.

The chain combines TRBV9 with TRBJ2-2; D is unresolved. Germline V gives CDR1 SGDLS, CDR2 YYNGEE. V was cut by 4 bases and J by 3 bases, with 7 bases left in between. This CDR3 spans 13 amino acids. The CDR3 nucleotides are TGTGCCAGCAGCCCCACATACACCGGGGAGCTGTTTTTT. Residues: CASSPTYTGELFF. The full variable domain, rest sourced from reference TRBV9 and TRBJ2-2, is DSGVTQTPKHLITATGQRVTLRCSPRSGDLSVYWYQQSLDQGLQFLIQYYNGEERAKGNILERFSAQQFPDLHSELNLSSLELGDSALYFCASSPTYTGELFFGEGSRLTVL.

The rearrangement joins TRBV9 to TRBJ2-2; D gene unclear. Trimming stripped 3 bases from V and 5 bases from J, with 5 bases between. The CDR3 consists of 12 residues. CDR1 and CDR2 (germline): SGDLS, YYNGEE. CDR3 protein: CASSDETGELFF. DNA for the CDR3: TGTGCCAGCAGCGACGAGACCGGGGAGCTGTTTTTT.